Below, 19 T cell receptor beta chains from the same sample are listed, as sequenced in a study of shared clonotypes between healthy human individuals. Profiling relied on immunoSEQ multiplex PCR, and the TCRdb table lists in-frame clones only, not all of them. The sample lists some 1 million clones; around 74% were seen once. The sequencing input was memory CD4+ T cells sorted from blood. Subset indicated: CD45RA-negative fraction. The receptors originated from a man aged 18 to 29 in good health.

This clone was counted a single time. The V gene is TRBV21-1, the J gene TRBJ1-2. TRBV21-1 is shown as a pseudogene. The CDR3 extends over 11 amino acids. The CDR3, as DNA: TGTGCCAGGCCGACGATCTATGGCTACACCTTC. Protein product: CARPTIYGYTF.

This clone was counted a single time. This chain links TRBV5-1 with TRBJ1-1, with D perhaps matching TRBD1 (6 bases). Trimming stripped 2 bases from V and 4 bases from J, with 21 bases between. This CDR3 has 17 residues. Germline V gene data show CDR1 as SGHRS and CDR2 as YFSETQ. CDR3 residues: CASSFRPGGGGSTEAFF. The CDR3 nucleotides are TGCGCCAGCAGCTTCCGACCTGGGGGCGGGGGGAGCACTGAAGCTTTCTTT.

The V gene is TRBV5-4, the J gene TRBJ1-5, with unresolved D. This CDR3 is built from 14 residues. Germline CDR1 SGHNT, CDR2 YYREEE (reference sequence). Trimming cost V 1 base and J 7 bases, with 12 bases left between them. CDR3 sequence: CASSLFGSEQPQHF. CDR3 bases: TGTGCCAGCAGCTTGTTCGGGTCGGAGCAGCCCCAGCATTTT.

Here the CDR3 reads CASSLGATARELFF. In nucleotides, the CDR3 is TGTGCCAGCAGCTTAGGCGCGACCGCTAGGGAGCTGTTTTTT. The V and J genes are TRBV7-3 and TRBJ2-2; the D is unclear. Germline CDR1 is SGHTA and CDR2 is FQGTGA. V lost 2 bases, J lost 9 bases, and 13 bases lay in between. The CDR3 runs to 14 residues. Drawing the rest from reference TRBV7-3 and TRBJ2-2, the complete variable domain is GAGVSQTPSNKVTEKGKYVELRCDPISGHTALYWYRQSLGQGPEFLIYFQGTGAADDSGLPNDRFFAVRPEGSVSTLKIQRTERGDSAVYLCASSLGATARELFFGEGSRLTVL.

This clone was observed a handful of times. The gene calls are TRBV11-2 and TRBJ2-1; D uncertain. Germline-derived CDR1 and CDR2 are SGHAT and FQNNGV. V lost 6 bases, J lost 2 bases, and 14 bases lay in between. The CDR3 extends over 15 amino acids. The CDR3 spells CASSSDESAYNEQFF. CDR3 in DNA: TGTGCCAGCAGTTCGGACGAGAGTGCCTACAATGAGCAGTTCTTC.

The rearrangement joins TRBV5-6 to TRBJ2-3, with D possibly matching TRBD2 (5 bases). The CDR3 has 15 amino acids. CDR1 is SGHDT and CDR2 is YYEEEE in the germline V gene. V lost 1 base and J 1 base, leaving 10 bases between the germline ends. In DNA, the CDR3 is TGTGCCAGCAGCTTGAGGACTGTCCGCACAGATACGCAGTATTTT. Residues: CASSLRTVRTDTQYF.

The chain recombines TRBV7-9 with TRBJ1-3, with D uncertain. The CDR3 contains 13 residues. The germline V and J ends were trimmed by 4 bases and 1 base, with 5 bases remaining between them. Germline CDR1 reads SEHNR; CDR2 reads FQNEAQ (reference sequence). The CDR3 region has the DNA TGTGCCAGCAGCTCCCTGTCTGGAAACACCATATATTTT. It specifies CASSSLSGNTIYF.

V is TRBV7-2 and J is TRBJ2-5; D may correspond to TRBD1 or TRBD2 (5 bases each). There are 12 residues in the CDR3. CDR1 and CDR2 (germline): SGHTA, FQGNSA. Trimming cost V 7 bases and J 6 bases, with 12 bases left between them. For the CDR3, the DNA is TGTGCCAGCAACCTCTCGGGACAGACCCAGTACTTC. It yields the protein CASNLSGQTQYF.

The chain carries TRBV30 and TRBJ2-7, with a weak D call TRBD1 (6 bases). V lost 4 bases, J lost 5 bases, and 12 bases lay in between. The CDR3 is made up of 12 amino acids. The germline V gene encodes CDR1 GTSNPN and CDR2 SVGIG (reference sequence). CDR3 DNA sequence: TGTGCCTGGACCTCGAAGGGGGACGAGCAGTACTTC. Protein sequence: CAWTSKGDEQYF.

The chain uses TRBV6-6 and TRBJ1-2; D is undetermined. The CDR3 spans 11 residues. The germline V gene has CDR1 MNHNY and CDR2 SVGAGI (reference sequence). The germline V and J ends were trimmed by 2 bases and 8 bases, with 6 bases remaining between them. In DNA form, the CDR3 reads TGTGCCAGCAGTTACAGTGTCGGCTACACCTTC. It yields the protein CASSYSVGYTF.

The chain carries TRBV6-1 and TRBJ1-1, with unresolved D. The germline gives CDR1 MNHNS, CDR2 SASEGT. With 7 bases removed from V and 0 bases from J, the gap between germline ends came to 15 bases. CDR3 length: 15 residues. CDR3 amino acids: CASMWNQYMNTEAFF. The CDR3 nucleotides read TGTGCCAGCATGTGGAACCAATACATGAACACTGAAGCTTTCTTT.

The CDR3 nucleotides read TGTGCCAGCAGCTCTCAGACAGGTGTTAATTCACCCCTCCACTTT. This gives the protein CASSSQTGVNSPLHF. The V call is TRBV5-4, the J call TRBJ1-6; D may be TRBD1 (6 bases). Trimming cost V 3 bases and J 6 bases, with 13 bases left between them. CDR3 length: 15 residues. Per the germline V gene, CDR1 is SGHNT and CDR2 is YYREEE (reference sequence).

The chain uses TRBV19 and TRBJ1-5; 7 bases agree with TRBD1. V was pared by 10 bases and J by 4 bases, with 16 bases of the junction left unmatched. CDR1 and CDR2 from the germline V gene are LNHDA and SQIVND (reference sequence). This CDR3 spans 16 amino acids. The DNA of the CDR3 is TGTGCCACCGAGGACAGGCCGTTCTTAGCAAATCAGCCCCAGCATTTT. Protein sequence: CATEDRPFLANQPQHF.

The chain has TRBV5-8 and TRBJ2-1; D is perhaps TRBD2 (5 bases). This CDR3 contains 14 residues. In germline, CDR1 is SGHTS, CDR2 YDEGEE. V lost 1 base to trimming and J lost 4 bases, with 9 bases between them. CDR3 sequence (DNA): TGTGCCAGCAGCTTGTCTCTAGCTTACAATGAGCAGTTCTTC. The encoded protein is CASSLSLAYNEQFF.

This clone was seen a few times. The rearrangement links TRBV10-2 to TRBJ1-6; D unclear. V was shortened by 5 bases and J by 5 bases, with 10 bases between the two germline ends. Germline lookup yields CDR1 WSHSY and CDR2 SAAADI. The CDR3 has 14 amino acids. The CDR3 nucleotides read TGCGCCAGCAGTATCTTTTCGGATAATTCACCCCTCCACTTT. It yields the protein CASSIFSDNSPLHF.

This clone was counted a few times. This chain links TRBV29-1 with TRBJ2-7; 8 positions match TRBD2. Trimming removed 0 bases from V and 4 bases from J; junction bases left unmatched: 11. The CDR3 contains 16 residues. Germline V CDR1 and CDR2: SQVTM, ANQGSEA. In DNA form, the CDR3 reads TGCAGCGTTGAAGAGGCAGGCAGCGGGAGAGCATACGAGCAGTACTTC. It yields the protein CSVEEAGSGRAYEQYF.

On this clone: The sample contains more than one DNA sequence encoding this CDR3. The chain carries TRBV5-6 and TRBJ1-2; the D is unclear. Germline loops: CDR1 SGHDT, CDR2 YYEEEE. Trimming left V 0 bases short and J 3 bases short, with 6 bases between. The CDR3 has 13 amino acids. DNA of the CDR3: TGTGCCAGCAGCTTGGTGGCAGACTATGGCTACACCTTC. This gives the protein CASSLVADYGYTF.

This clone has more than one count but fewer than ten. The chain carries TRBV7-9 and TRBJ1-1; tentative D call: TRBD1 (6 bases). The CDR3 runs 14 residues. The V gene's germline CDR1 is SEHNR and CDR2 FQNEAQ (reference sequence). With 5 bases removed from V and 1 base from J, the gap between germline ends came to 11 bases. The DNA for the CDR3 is TGTGCCAGCAGCGCTGACAGGCCGAACACTGAAGCTTTCTTT. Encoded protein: CASSADRPNTEAFF.

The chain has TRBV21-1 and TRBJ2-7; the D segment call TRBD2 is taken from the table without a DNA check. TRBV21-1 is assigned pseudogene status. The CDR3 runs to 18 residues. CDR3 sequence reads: CASSKGRSPGYSTYEQYF. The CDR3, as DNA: TGTGCCAGCAGCAAAGGTAGATCTCCGGGGTACTCTACCTACGAGCAGTACTTC.